This T cell receptor (beta chain) derives from a study of blood T cells in healthy people across ages. Study-level findings and limits: Estimates drawn from one million T cells were deemed to understate diversity.

From germline, CDR1 is DFQATT and CDR2 SNEGSKA (reference sequence). CDR3 length: 14 residues. Primers used in a second PCR of roughly 7 to 12 cycles were a sample-barcoded 5' primer and a J-beta primer mix. TCRdb ran MiXCR on the 5' RACE reads and lists one entry per CDR3 protein. The data contain roughly 2 million distinct CDR3 sequences, roughly 49% of them singletons. Details on this clonotype: Its antigen is unidentified. One junction end does not reproduce the germline sequence, and a read error may be involved.

Donors ranged from roughly 6 to 90 years old and were healthy Caucasians in Russia. Isolation per sample recovered at least 6 million PBMCs. Sequencing used blood. This receptor was obtained from a woman aged 40 to 50 in good health. The V gene is TRBV20-1, the J gene TRBJ1-4; 9 positions agree with TRBD1. The DNA for the CDR3 is TGCAGTGCTACACGGACAGGGGTGAATGGAAAACTGTTTTTT. It codes for CSATRTGVNGKLFF.